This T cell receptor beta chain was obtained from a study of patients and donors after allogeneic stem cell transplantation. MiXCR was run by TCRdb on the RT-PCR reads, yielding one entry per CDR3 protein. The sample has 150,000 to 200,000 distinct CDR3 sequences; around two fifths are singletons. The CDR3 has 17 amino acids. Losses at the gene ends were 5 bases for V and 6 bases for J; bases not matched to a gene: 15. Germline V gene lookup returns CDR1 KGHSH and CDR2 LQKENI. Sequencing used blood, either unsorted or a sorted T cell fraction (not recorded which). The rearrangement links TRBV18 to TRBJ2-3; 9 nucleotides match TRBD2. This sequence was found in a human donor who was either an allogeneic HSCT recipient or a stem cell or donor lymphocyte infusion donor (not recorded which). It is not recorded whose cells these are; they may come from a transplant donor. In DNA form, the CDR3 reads TGTGCCAGCTCATCCCTCCTAGCGGGATCTCCGGTGGATACGCAGTATTTT. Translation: CASSSLLAGSPVDTQYF.